These 9 T cell receptor beta chains were all obtained from the same sample, sequenced in a study of blood T cell repertoires in COVID-19. Repertoires were generated with immunoSEQ multiplex PCR, while TCRdb's copy carries only in-frame clones and drops some. The sample includes about 260,000 clones, 88% of them seen just once. Material for sequencing was peripheral blood. These TCRs come from a man in his sixties who had recovered from COVID-19.

J is TRBJ1-1 and V is TRBV12-3 or TRBV12-4; D unclear. V was trimmed by 6 bases and J by 7 bases, leaving 9 bases between them. This CDR3 has 11 residues. As DNA, the CDR3 is TGTGCCAGCAGCCGAGAGAGTGAAGCTTTCTTT. Protein sequence: CASSRESEAFF.

This chain joins TRBV30 and TRBJ1-4; the match to TRBD1 covers 7 bases. The V gene's germline CDR1 is GTSNPN and CDR2 SVGIG (reference sequence). The V gene end was trimmed by 0 bases and the J gene end by 12 bases; junction bases not matched to a gene: 19. This CDR3 has 17 residues. The chain's CDR3 is CAWSVVGGDRTQTELFF. The CDR3 DNA is TGTGCCTGGAGTGTGGTAGGGGGCGACCGAACTCAGACGGAACTGTTTTTT.

The chain employs TRBV6-5 and TRBJ1-4, with TRBD1 as a possible D gene (5 bases). CDR3 length equals 15 residues. The V gene lost 5 bases and the J gene lost 7 bases, with 17 bases spanning the gap. The germline V gene has CDR1 MNHEY and CDR2 SVGAGI. Here the CDR3 reads CASSKNQGLAEKLFF. CDR3 DNA: TGTGCCAGCAGTAAAAACCAGGGCCTCGCTGAAAAACTGTTTTTT.

The CDR3 loop is CASSGRDRGSVPGELFF. Here the CDR3 DNA reads TGTGCCAGCAGCGGAAGGGACAGGGGATCTGTTCCCGGGGAGCTGTTTTTT. V is TRBV7-6 and J is TRBJ2-2; 10 bases align to TRBD1. J was trimmed by 6 bases and V by 5 bases; bases with no gene match: 12. The V gene's germline CDR1 is SGHVS and CDR2 FNYEAQ. The CDR3 consists of 17 residues.

The gene calls are TRBV10-1 and TRBJ2-6; the match to TRBD2 covers 8 bases. The germline V gene has CDR1 WNHNN and CDR2 SYGVQD (reference sequence). The CDR3 loop spans 18 amino acids. Trimming took 7 bases from V and 4 from J; bases not matched to a gene: 15. The CDR3 DNA reads as TGCGCCAGCAAGGGGGAGCGGGGGACCGGCGCGGGGGCCAACGTCCTGACTTTC. It encodes CASKGERGTGAGANVLTF.

The rearrangement joins TRBV4-2 to TRBJ2-2; the match to TRBD1 covers 9 bases. CDR1 and CDR2 (germline): LGHNA, YNFKEQ. With 1 base clipped from V and 3 bases from J, the junction kept 0 bases outside the gene matches. This CDR3 comprises 15 residues. The CDR3 here is CASSQGDRDTGELFF. Here the CDR3 DNA reads TGTGCCAGCAGCCAAGGGGACAGGGACACCGGGGAGCTGTTTTTT.

The V and J genes are TRBV7-3 and TRBJ2-7; 7 nucleotides match TRBD1. Germline V gene lookup returns CDR1 SGHTA and CDR2 FQGTGA. The CDR3 has 13 amino acids. The V segment lost 0 bases and the J segment 4 bases; nucleotides outside the gene matches: 0. CDR3 DNA: TGTGCCAGCAGCTTAACGGGACAGTACGAGCAGTACTTC. Encoded protein: CASSLTGQYEQYF.

This clone was seen only once. The V gene is TRBV2, the J gene TRBJ1-1; 8 bases align to TRBD1. The CDR3 has 14 amino acids. Germline values: CDR1 SNHLY, CDR2 FYNNEI. J gave up 4 bases and V 4 bases, and 5 bases lay outside the gene matches. The chain's CDR3 is CASSARTGSTEAFF. The CDR3 coding sequence is TGTGCCAGCAGTGCTAGGACAGGGAGCACTGAAGCTTTCTTT.

This chain uses TRBV5-1 with TRBJ2-5; maybe TRBD2 (6 bases). The V end lost 3 bases, the J end lost 2 bases, and 17 bases lay between the germline ends. This CDR3 region has 16 residues. Germline V gives CDR1 SGHRS, CDR2 YFSETQ. CDR3 region: CASSSRGSGGQETQYF. Here the CDR3 DNA reads TGCGCCAGCAGCTCCCGGGGCAGTGGGGGGCAAGAGACCCAGTACTTC.